This T cell receptor (beta chain) was documented in a study of blood T cell repertoires in COVID-19. Study-wide context: The cDNA or gDNA used as material had been derived from T cells, B-cell-depleted T cells, or PBMCs.

Methods used by the authors: From reference gene primer amplification, estimates of nucleated cell counts were derived. Repertoires were generated with immunoSEQ multiplex PCR, while TCRdb's copy carries only in-frame clones and drops some. D and trimming were read from the DNA, whereas the V and J calls and clone size are those reported in that table. This table holds about 220,000 clones, approximately 84% found once. The CDR3 extends over 14 amino acids. Germline V CDR1 and CDR2: SGHNT, YYREEE (reference sequence). The V gene end was trimmed by 4 bases and the J gene end by 2 bases; junction bases not matched to a gene: 5.

The sequence derives from a woman in her sixties or seventies with acute or convalescent COVID-19. Sequencing used peripheral blood. This chain joins TRBV5-4 and TRBJ1-2, with TRBD1 identical over 7 bases. The CDR3 region has the DNA TGTGCCAGCAGCCAACCGGGACAGAACTATGGCTACACCTTC. It codes for CASSQPGQNYGYTF.